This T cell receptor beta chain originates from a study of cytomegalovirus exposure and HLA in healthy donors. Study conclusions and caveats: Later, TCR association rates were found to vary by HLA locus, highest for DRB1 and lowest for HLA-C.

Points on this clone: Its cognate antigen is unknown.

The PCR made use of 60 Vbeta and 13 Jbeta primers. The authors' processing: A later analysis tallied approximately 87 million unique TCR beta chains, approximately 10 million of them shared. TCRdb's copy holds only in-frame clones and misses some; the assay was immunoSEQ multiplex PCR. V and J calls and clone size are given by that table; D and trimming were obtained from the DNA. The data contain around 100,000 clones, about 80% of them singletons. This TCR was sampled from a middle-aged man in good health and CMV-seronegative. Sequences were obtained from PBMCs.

The CDR3 loop reads CASSPGDRTDTEAFF. The CDR3 bases are TGTGCCAGCTCACCCGGGGACAGGACGGACACTGAAGCTTTCTTT. This sequence joins TRBV18 and TRBJ1-1; TRBD1 agrees at 8 bases. Germline loops: CDR1 KGHSH, CDR2 LQKENI. J was trimmed by 3 bases and V by 3 bases; bases with no gene match: 6. This CDR3 is 15 amino acids long.